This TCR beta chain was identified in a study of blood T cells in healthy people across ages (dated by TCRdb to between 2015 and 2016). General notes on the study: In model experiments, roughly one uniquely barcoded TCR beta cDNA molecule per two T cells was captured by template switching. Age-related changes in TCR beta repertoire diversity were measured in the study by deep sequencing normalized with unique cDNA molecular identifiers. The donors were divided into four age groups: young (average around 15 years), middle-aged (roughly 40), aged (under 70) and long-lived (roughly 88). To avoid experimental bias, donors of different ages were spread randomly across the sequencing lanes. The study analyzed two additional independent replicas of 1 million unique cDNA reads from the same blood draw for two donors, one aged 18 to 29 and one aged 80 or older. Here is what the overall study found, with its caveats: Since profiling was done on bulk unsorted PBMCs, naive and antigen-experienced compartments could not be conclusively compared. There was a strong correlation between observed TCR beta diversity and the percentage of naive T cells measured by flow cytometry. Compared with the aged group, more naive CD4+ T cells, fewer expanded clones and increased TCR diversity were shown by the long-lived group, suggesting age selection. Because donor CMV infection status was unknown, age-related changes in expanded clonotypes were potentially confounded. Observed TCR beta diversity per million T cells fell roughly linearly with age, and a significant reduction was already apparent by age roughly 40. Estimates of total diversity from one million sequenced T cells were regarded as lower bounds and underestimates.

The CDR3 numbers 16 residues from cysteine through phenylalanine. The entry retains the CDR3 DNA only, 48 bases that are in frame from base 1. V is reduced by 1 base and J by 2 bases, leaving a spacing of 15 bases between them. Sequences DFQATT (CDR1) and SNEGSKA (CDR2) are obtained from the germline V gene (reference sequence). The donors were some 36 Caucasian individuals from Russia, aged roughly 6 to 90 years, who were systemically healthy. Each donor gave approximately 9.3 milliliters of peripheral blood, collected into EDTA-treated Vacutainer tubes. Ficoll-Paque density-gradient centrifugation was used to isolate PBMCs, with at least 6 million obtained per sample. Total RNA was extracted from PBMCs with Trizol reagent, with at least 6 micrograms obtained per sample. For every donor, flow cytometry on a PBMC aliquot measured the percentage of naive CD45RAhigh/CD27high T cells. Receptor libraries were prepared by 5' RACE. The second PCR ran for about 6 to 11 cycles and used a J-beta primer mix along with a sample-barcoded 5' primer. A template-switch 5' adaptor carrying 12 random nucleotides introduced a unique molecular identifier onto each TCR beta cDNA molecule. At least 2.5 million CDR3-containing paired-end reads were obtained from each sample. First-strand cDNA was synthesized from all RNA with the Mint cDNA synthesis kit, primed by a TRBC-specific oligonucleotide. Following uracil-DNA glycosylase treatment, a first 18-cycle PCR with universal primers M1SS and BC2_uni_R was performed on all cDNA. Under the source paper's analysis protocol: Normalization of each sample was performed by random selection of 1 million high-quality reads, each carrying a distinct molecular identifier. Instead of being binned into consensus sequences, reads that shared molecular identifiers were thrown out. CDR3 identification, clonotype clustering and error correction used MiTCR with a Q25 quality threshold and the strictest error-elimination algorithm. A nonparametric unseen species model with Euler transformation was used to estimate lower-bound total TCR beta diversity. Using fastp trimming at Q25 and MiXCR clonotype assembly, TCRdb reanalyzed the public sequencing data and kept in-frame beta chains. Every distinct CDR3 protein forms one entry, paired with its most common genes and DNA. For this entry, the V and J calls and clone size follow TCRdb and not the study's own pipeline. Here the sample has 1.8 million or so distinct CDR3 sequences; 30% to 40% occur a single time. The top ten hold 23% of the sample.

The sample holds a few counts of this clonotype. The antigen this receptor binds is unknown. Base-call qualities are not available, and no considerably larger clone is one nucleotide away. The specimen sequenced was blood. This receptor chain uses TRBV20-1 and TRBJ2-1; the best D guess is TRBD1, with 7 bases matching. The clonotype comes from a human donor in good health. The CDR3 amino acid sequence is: CSARGAGGQTYNEQFF. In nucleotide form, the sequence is TGCAGTGCTAGAGGGGCAGGGGGGCAGACCTACAATGAGCAGTTCTTC.